The 32 T cell receptor beta chains in this list originate from one sample, sequenced in a study of blood T cells in healthy people across ages. Sample-barcoded 5' priming and a J-beta primer mix drove a second PCR of 7 to 11 cycles. MiXCR, applied by TCRdb to the 5' RACE reads, yields one record per CDR3 protein. This sample yields about 1.6 million distinct CDR3 sequences, of which approximately 32% are seen a single time; approximately 11% belongs to the top ten. Source material: blood. Receptors were obtained from a woman aged 25 to 39 in good health.

This clonotype turned up a few times. The chain links TRBV5-1 to TRBJ2-1, with TRBD1 as a possible D gene (5 bases). V was trimmed by 6 bases and J by 0 bases, leaving 13 bases between them. The CDR3 runs 15 residues. Looked up from germline, CDR1 is SGHRS and CDR2 is YFSETQ. The CDR3 region is CASTTTGNSYNEQFF. The CDR3 coding sequence is TGCGCCAGCACCACAACAGGTAACTCCTACAATGAGCAGTTCTTC. Full variable domain (missing parts from reference TRBV5-1 and TRBJ2-1): KAGVTQTPRYLIKTRGQQVTLSCSPISGHRSVSWYQQTPGQGLQFLFEYFSETQRNKGNFPGRFSGRQFSNSRSEMNVSTLELGDSALYLCASTTTGNSYNEQFFGPGTRLTVL.

The V gene is TRBV7-2, the J gene TRBJ1-1; D call uncertain. The CDR3 length is 14 residues. Germline values: CDR1 SGHTA, CDR2 FQGNSA. V was trimmed by 4 bases and J by 3 bases, leaving 12 bases between them. CDR3 coding DNA: TGTGCCAGCAGCTCCCCGCAGGTTTACACTGAAGCTTTCTTT. Protein: CASSSPQVYTEAFF.

Remarks on this clonotype: Given a much more abundant clone one base away, this may be a read error. The CDR3 here is CASSLGTRDEQFF. In DNA form, the CDR3 reads TGTGCCAGCAGCCTGGGAACTCGCGATGAGCAGTTCTTC. This chain connects TRBV9 to TRBJ2-1; D gene uncertain. CDR1 SGDLS and CDR2 YYNGEE come from the germline V gene. Trimming removed 4 bases from V and 8 bases from J, with 13 bases in between. The CDR3 contains 13 residues.

This clonotype was observed a handful of times. The chain links TRBV9 to TRBJ2-3; 9 nucleotides align to TRBD2. The CDR3 length is 15 residues. After removal of 5 bases from V and 1 base from J, the junction contained 5 bases not matched to a gene. The germline V gene has CDR1 SGDLS and CDR2 YYNGEE. The CDR3 here is CASSVSSGGTDTQYF. CDR3 bases: TGTGCCAGCAGTGTTTCTAGCGGGGGCACAGATACGCAGTATTTT.

This clonotype appeared a single time. J is TRBJ2-5 and V is TRBV12-3 or TRBV12-4; TRBD1 matches 9 bases. There are 16 residues in the CDR3. The junction had 8 bases not matched to a gene; V was cut back by 5 bases and J by 1 base. In DNA form, the CDR3 reads TGTGCCAGCAGTACCGGGGGACAGGGACTCCAAGAGACCCAGTACTTC. This codes for CASSTGGQGLQETQYF.

This clonotype was picked up a small number of times. The chain is built from TRBV20-1 and TRBJ2-7; 11 bases fit TRBD2. With 4 bases clipped from V and 0 bases from J, the junction kept 2 bases outside the gene matches. This CDR3 is 14 amino acids long. Germline loops: CDR1 DFQATT, CDR2 SNEGSKA (reference sequence). CDR3 sequence: CSATSGRLSYEQYF. CDR3 nucleotides: TGCAGTGCTACTAGCGGGAGGCTCTCCTACGAGCAGTACTTC.

This clonotype has only a few counts. This chain's CDR3 is CASSPLLDRGTGDYGYTF. Here the CDR3 DNA reads TGTGCCAGCAGTCCCCTCTTGGACAGGGGGACGGGTGACTATGGCTACACCTTC. V and J are TRBV28 and TRBJ1-2, with TRBD1 identical over 10 bases. Germline CDR1 is MDHEN and CDR2 is SYDVKM. V was pared by 5 bases and J by 3 bases, with 15 bases of the junction left unmatched. CDR3 length equals 18 residues.

The chain uses TRBV4-3 and TRBJ2-6; unclear D gene. Between the trimmed V and J ends, which lost 3 bases and 4 bases, there was a span of 10 bases. The CDR3 runs 15 residues. CDR1 and CDR2 from the germline V gene are LGHNA and YSLEER. The CDR3 region has the DNA TGCGCCAGCAGCCAGGTGGAATCCGGGGCCAACGTCCTGACTTTC. Translating gives CASSQVESGANVLTF.

The chain combines TRBV19 with TRBJ2-3; D is ambiguous. Germline assignment: CDR1 LNHDA and CDR2 SQIVND (reference sequence). The CDR3 runs to 11 residues. With 6 bases removed from V and 5 bases from J, the gap between germline ends came to 6 bases. The CDR3 loop reads CASRRLDTQYF. CDR3 sequence (DNA): TGTGCCAGTAGGCGCCTAGATACGCAGTATTTT.

The rearrangement joins TRBV5-1 to TRBJ2-7; 13 bases line up with TRBD2. This CDR3 has 16 residues. Germline CDR1 and CDR2: SGHRS and YFSETQ. V dropped 4 bases and J dropped 0; count of bases not matched to a gene: 4. The CDR3 sequence is CASSKGLAGNSYEQYF. The CDR3 coding sequence is TGCGCCAGCAGCAAGGGACTAGCGGGAAACTCCTACGAGCAGTACTTC.

This rearrangement joins TRBV18 to TRBJ2-5; D may be TRBD1 or TRBD2 (5 bases each). Germline CDR1 and CDR2: KGHSH and LQKENI. Between the trimmed V and J ends, which lost 5 bases and 7 bases, there was a span of 11 bases. There are 12 residues in the CDR3. The CDR3 region has the DNA TGTGCCAGCTCAGGGGGTCCAACGACCCAGTACTTC. Protein sequence: CASSGGPTTQYF.

There are a few counts of this clonotype. The chain couples TRBV12-3 or TRBV12-4 to TRBJ1-5; 10 bases map to TRBD1. The V and J ends lost 5 bases and 3 bases, in that order; junction bases with no gene match: 7. The CDR3 consists of 16 residues. The CDR3, as DNA: TGTGCCAGCAGTCCGGGACAGGGGCTTTTCAATCAGCCCCAGCATTTT. Protein: CASSPGQGLFNQPQHF.

Concerning this clonotype itself: Possible read error: a much larger clone is one base away. The chain links TRBV10-3 to TRBJ2-7; D uncertain. Germline-derived CDR1 and CDR2 are ENHRY and SYGVKD. This CDR3 has 13 residues. The CDR3 nucleotides read TGTGCCATCAGTGCCTCCAGTTCCTACGAGCCGTACTTC. Encoded protein: CAISASSSYEPYF.

The rearrangement uses TRBV11-2 and TRBJ2-2, with D possibly matching TRBD2 (5 bases). The CDR3 runs 16 residues. CDR1 and CDR2 (germline): SGHAT, FQNNGV. V was clipped by 4 bases and J by 6 bases, with 18 bases between them. DNA for the CDR3: TGTGCCAGCAGCTACCAGGACGGGGTTTTGGCCGGGGAGCTGTTTTTT. Protein: CASSYQDGVLAGELFF.

The V gene is TRBV4-1, the J gene TRBJ2-1; D remains unclear. Per germline, CDR1 MGHRA and CDR2 YSYEKL. The CDR3 has 16 residues. V was shortened by 1 base and J by 0 bases, with 10 bases between the two germline ends. The CDR3 sequence: CASSQGPLGSYNEQFF. CDR3 coding DNA: TGCGCCAGCAGCCAAGGACCCTTAGGCTCCTACAATGAGCAGTTCTTC.

This chain joins TRBV27 and TRBJ1-5; TRBD1 is a possible D gene (5 bases). The CDR3 has 12 residues. Germline V CDR1 and CDR2: MNHEY, SMNVEV (reference sequence). With 7 bases removed from V and 7 bases from J, the gap between germline ends came to 11 bases. The CDR3 loop is CASIQARQPQHF. The CDR3 bases are TGTGCCAGCATACAGGCCCGGCAGCCCCAGCATTTT.

This clonotype was seen a few times. V gene TRBV27 combines with J gene TRBJ2-1, with 10 bases that match TRBD2. V was clipped by 3 bases and J by 4 bases; unmatched bases: 9. The germline V gene has CDR1 MNHEY and CDR2 SMNVEV (reference sequence). The CDR3 spans 17 residues. CDR3 sequence reads: CASSLHLAGGSYNEQFF. The CDR3 coding sequence is TGTGCCAGCAGTTTGCATTTAGCGGGAGGTTCGTACAATGAGCAGTTCTTC.

This clonotype was counted a few times. The chain has TRBV11-2 and TRBJ2-1, with a possible D match to TRBD1 (5 bases). Germline-derived CDR1 and CDR2 are SGHAT and FQNNGV. The V end lost 2 bases, the J end lost 10 bases, and 12 bases lay between the germline ends. This CDR3 comprises 13 residues. CDR3 DNA: TGTGCCAGCAGCTTAAGAACAGGATGGGAGCAGTTCTTC. This codes for CASSLRTGWEQFF.

This clonotype has only a few counts. The J gene is TRBJ2-2, the V gene TRBV20-1, with TRBD2 matching over 11 bases. CDR1 and CDR2 (germline): DFQATT, SNEGSKA (reference sequence). The junction had 5 bases not matched to a gene; V was cut back by 6 bases and J by 8 bases. The CDR3 has 13 amino acids. The CDR3 here is CSALAGGVGELFF. The CDR3 coding sequence is TGCAGTGCCCTAGCGGGAGGAGTAGGGGAGCTGTTTTTT.

This clonotype was recorded a few times. The DNA for the CDR3 is TGCGCCAGCAGCCCAGGACGGCACACTGAAGCTTTCTTT. Its protein product is CASSPGRHTEAFF. This chain uses TRBV5-1 with TRBJ1-1; unclear D gene. This CDR3 comprises 13 residues. Germline V gene lookup returns CDR1 SGHRS and CDR2 YFSETQ. The germline V and J ends were trimmed by 4 bases and 3 bases, with 10 bases remaining between them.

This clonotype appeared a few times. The V gene is TRBV20-1, the J gene TRBJ1-5; D is possibly TRBD1 (5 bases). Trimming removed 6 bases at V and 5 bases at J, with 26 bases between. The CDR3 sequence is 17 residues long. Germline V gene sequence: CDR1 DFQATT, CDR2 SNEGSKA (reference sequence). The CDR3 protein is CSALTIAVRGGHQPQHF. CDR3 nucleotide sequence: TGCAGTGCGCTTACCATAGCCGTCCGGGGGGGACATCAGCCCCAGCATTTT.

This sequence joins TRBV11-2 and TRBJ1-3, with D uncertain. This CDR3 is built from 14 residues. Per germline, CDR1 SGHAT and CDR2 FQNNGV. The V end was cut by 4 bases, the J end by 2 bases, with 9 bases between. The CDR3 region is CASSYSGAGNTIYF. The CDR3 region has the DNA TGTGCCAGCAGCTACTCTGGGGCTGGAAACACCATATATTTT.

J is TRBJ1-1 and V is TRBV7-9; D remains unclear. Germline-derived CDR1 and CDR2 are SEHNR and FQNEAQ (reference sequence). CDR3 length: 12 amino acids. V shed 7 bases and J shed 9 bases, with 15 bases lying between them. The chain's CDR3 is CASTPDFGKAFF. For the CDR3, the DNA is TGTGCCAGCACTCCCGATTTTGGTAAAGCTTTCTTT.

This clonotype was counted only a few times. The CDR3: CASGSPYNEQFF. CDR3 in DNA: TGTGCTAGTGGCTCCCCCTACAATGAGCAGTTCTTC. The chain has TRBV12-5 and TRBJ2-1; D is unclear. Germline V gene data show CDR1 as LGHNT and CDR2 as FRNRAP. Trimming took off 6 bases at V and 2 bases at J, with 5 bases between the two ends. The CDR3 extends over 12 amino acids.

The genes are TRBV7-9 and TRBJ2-1, with TRBD2 identical over 14 bases. Trimming took 5 bases from V and 10 from J; bases not matched to a gene: 4. Germline assignment: CDR1 SEHNR and CDR2 FQNEAQ (reference sequence). This CDR3 spans 14 amino acids. This CDR3 is CASSGGTSGGEQFF. For the CDR3, the DNA is TGTGCCAGCAGCGGAGGGACTAGCGGGGGAGAGCAGTTCTTC.

This clonotype was found a few times. V gene TRBV28 combines with J gene TRBJ2-6; TRBD1 might be the D (6 bases). Looked up from germline, CDR1 is MDHEN and CDR2 is SYDVKM. CDR3 size: 18 residues. The germline V and J ends were trimmed by 5 bases and 0 bases, with 17 bases remaining between them. CDR3 amino acids: CASSDGQLGFSGANVLTF. The CDR3 DNA is TGTGCCAGCAGTGACGGACAGTTGGGGTTCTCTGGGGCCAACGTCCTGACTTTC.

This clonotype was picked up a small number of times. The chain couples TRBV7-3 to TRBJ2-1, with 9 bases matching TRBD2. The germline V gene encodes CDR1 SGHTA and CDR2 FQGTGA. Trimming removed 3 bases from V and 3 bases from J; junction bases left unmatched: 6. The CDR3 extends over 16 amino acids. The CDR3: CASSLSSGANYNEQFF. Here the CDR3 DNA reads TGTGCCAGCAGCTTGTCTAGCGGGGCCAACTACAATGAGCAGTTCTTC.

The chain combines TRBV6-1 with TRBJ1-2; D call uncertain. This CDR3 spans 11 amino acids. V lost 0 bases, J lost 8 bases, and 4 bases lay in between. CDR1 MNHNS and CDR2 SASEGT come from the germline V gene. The CDR3 DNA follows: TGTGCCAGCAGTGAAGCGTGGGGCTACACCTTC. Translating it yields CASSEAWGYTF.

In this sample, this clonotype turned up a few times. DNA of the CDR3: TGTGCCAGCAGTCCAATCCCGGCAGAGAGTTACGAGCAGTACTTC. Amino acid sequence: CASSPIPAESYEQYF. This chain uses TRBV27 with TRBJ2-7; the D is unclear. Trimming took off 5 bases at V and 4 bases at J, with 18 bases between the two ends. This CDR3 comprises 15 residues. Per the germline V gene, CDR1 is MNHEY and CDR2 is SMNVEV (reference sequence).

In its sample, this clonotype was seen a few times. The rearrangement uses TRBV4-1 and TRBJ2-3, with 7 bases matching TRBD2. V was pared by 4 bases and J by 0 bases, with 7 bases of the junction left unmatched. The CDR3 spans 16 residues. CDR1 is MGHRA and CDR2 is YSYEKL in the germline V gene. CDR3 coding DNA: TGCGCCAGCAGCCCGGGACTATACGAAAGCACAGATACGCAGTATTTT. It is translated as CASSPGLYESTDTQYF.

The rearrangement uses TRBV12-3 or TRBV12-4 and TRBJ1-1; a possible D gene is TRBD1 (5 bases). CDR3 length equals 14 residues. The V end lost 6 bases, the J end lost 0 bases, and 11 bases lay between the germline ends. CDR3 nucleotides: TGTGCCAGCAGCTCGACAGTGCTGAACACTGAAGCTTTCTTT. Translating it yields CASSSTVLNTEAFF.

The chain has TRBV9 and TRBJ2-1; no reliable D call. V lost 7 bases to trimming and J lost 9 bases, with 5 bases between them. Germline V gene sequence: CDR1 SGDLS, CDR2 YYNGEE. The CDR3 has 9 amino acids. The CDR3 DNA sequence: TGTGCCAGCGGGCCTGAGCAGTTCTTC. It is translated as CASGPEQFF.